This T cell receptor beta chain comes out of a study of early T cells in non-severe SARS-CoV-2 infection. Study at large: It was bulk RNA from unsorted whole blood that was sequenced, and the chains were unpaired. The study, taken as a whole, reports: Private and CD4 specificities were missed by VDJdb matching, skewed to anti-spike CD8.

Details on this clonotype: What it binds is unknown.

Unique molecular identifier tags were affixed to discrete cDNA molecules. MiXCR, applied by TCRdb to the 5' RACE reads, yields one record per CDR3 protein. This sample has tens of thousands of distinct CDR3 sequences, with over 10% found just once. CDR1 is SNHLY and CDR2 is FYNNEI in the germline V gene. V lost 6 bases and J 10 bases, leaving 9 bases between the germline ends. The CDR3 spans 10 residues. The rearrangement uses TRBV2 and TRBJ1-1; D remains unclear. Sequencing was carried out using whole blood. The TCR was taken from an adult who was a healthcare worker with PCR-confirmed SARS-CoV-2 infection or an uninfected control (not recorded which). CDR3 protein: CASSLGPAFF. The CDR3 DNA sequence: TGTGCCAGCAGCCTAGGGCCAGCTTTCTTT.